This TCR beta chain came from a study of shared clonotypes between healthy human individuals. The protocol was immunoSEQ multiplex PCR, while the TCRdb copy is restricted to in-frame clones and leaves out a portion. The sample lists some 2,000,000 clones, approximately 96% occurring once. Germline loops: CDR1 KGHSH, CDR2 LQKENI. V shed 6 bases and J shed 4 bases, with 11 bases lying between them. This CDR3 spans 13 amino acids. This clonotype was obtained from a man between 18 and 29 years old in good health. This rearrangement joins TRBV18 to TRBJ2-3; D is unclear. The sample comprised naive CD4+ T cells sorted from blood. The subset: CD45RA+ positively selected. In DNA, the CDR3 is TGTGCCAGCTCCCCAACAGCAGCAGATACGCAGTATTTT. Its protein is CASSPTAADTQYF.